This TCR beta chain appears in the sequencing data of a study of T cells in Graves' hyperthyroidism and ophthalmopathy. Overall study results and limits: Most clonotypes expanded in thyroid above 0.001 were likewise present in blood.

Patients with ophthalmopathy all had a Clinical Activity Score of at least 3, a NOSPECS grade of at least 4 and duration under 3 months. Patients were excluded because of uncontrolled infection, other autoimmune disease, pregnancy or lactation. Every diagnosis used clinical symptoms, serum thyroxine and TRAb, thyroid ultrasound and orbital computed tomography. A remark on this clonotype: Its antigen is not known.

Amplified regions were TCR beta CDR3 sequences from RNA transcripts. The TCR CDR3 first-round RT-PCR relied on the HTBI primer set. MiXCR, applied by TCRdb to the multiplex PCR reads, yields one record per CDR3 protein. Among more than 450,000 distinct CDR3 sequences, 15% to 20% were seen once, and the ten largest hold around 50%. The TCR comes from a man aged 40-50 years with Graves' ophthalmopathy. Sequenced material: blood.

The CDR3 is CASSLLSGGAFGKTQYF. DNA for the CDR3: TGTGCCAGCAGTTTACTTAGCGGGGGGGCCTTCGGAAAGACCCAGTACTTC. The V and J genes are TRBV12-3 or TRBV12-4 and TRBJ2-5, with TRBD2 matching over 11 bases. Germline trimming cut 2 bases from V and 6 bases from J; bases unmatched to any gene: 11. The CDR3 totals 17 residues.